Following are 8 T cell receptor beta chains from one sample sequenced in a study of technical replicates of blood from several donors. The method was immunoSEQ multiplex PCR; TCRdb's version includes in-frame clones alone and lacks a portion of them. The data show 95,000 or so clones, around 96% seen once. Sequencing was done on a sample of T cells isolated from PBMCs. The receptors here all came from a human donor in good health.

CDR3: CASSIDLNREGTGELFF. CDR3 nucleotides: TGTGCCAGTAGTATAGATCTTAACAGGGAAGGAACCGGGGAGCTGTTTTTT. The chain combines TRBV19 with TRBJ2-2; possible D gene TRBD1, 6 bases. Germline lookup yields CDR1 LNHDA and CDR2 SQIVND (reference sequence). CDR3 length: 17 residues. V lost 0 bases and J 5 bases, leaving 16 bases between the germline ends.

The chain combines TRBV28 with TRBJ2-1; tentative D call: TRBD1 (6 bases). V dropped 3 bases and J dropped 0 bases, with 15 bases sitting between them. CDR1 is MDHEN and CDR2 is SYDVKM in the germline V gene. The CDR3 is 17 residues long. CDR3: CASSFLRGSSSYNEQFF. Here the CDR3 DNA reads TGTGCCAGCAGTTTCCTCAGGGGTTCGAGCTCCTACAATGAGCAGTTCTTC.

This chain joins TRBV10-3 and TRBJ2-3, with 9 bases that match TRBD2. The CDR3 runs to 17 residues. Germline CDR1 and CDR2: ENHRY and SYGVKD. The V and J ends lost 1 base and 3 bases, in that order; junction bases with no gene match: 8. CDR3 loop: CAISELAGAIETDTQYF. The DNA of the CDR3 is TGTGCCATCAGTGAGTTAGCGGGAGCCATAGAGACAGATACGCAGTATTTT.

CDR3: CASSAGTLYGYTF. DNA of the CDR3: TGTGCCAGCAGTGCGGGGACACTCTATGGCTACACCTTC. The chain uses TRBV2 and TRBJ1-2; a weak D match, TRBD1 (6 bases). Germline CDR1 SNHLY, CDR2 FYNNEI. V was cut by 4 bases and J by 4 bases, with 10 bases left in between. The CDR3 contains 13 residues.

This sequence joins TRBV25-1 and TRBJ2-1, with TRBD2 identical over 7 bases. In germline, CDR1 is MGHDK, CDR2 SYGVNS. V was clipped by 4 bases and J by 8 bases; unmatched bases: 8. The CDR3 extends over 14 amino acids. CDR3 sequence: CASSGMAGVHEQFF. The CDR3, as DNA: TGTGCCAGCAGTGGTATGGCGGGAGTGCATGAGCAGTTCTTC.

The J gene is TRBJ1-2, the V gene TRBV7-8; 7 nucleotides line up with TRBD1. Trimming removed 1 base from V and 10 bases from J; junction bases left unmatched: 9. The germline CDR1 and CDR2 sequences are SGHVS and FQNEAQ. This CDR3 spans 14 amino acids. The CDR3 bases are TGTGCCAGCAGCTTAGGACAGGGAGTCGGAGCCTACACCTTC. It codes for CASSLGQGVGAYTF.

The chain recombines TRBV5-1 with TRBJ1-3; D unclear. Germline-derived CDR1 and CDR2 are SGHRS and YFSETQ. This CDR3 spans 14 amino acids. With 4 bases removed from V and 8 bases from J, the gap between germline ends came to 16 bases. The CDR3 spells CASSPLDIGDTIYF. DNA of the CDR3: TGCGCCAGCAGCCCGCTTGATATAGGAGACACCATATATTTT.

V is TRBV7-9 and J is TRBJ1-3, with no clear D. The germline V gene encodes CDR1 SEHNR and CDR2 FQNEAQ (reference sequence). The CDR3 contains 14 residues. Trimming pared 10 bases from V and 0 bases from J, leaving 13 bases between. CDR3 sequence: CATLVTYSGNTIYF. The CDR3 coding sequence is TGTGCCACCCTGGTAACCTACTCTGGAAACACCATATATTTT.